The entry below describes one T cell receptor beta chain. Its antigen is unknown. The junction had 13 bases not matched to a gene; V was cut back by 6 bases and J by 5 bases. The CDR3 loop spans 16 amino acids. Germline CDR1 reads MDHEN; CDR2 reads SYDVKM. TCRdb reprocessed the reads via MiXCR and lists one record per CDR3 protein. The table has around 740,000 distinct CDR3 sequences, roughly 35% seen once. The entry originates in a study of T cell repertoires in cytomegalovirus infection. Overall study: Evidence of both CMV infection and a matching HLA type came from public TCR beta signatures. General study findings and limits: HLA-C-restricted CMV-specific TCR beta clonotypes prevailed in the ex vivo response.

Sequencing was carried out using PBMCs. This rearrangement joins TRBV28 to TRBJ1-5; 7 bases agree with TRBD1. This sequence originates from a human donor in good health (CMV status not recorded). Some clones in this sample may be carry-over from other donors' samples. The CDR3 nucleotides are TGTGCCAGCAGCATATTTGGACAGGCGATTTATCAGCCCCAGCATTTT. The encoded protein is CASSIFGQAIYQPQHF. Supplemented by reference TRBV28 and TRBJ1-5, the full variable domain reads DVKVTQSSRYLVKRTGEKVFLECVQDMDHENMFWYRQDPGLGLRLIYFSYDVKMKEKGDIPEGYSVSREKKERFSLILESASTNQTSMYLCASSIFGQAIYQPQHFGDGTRLSIL.